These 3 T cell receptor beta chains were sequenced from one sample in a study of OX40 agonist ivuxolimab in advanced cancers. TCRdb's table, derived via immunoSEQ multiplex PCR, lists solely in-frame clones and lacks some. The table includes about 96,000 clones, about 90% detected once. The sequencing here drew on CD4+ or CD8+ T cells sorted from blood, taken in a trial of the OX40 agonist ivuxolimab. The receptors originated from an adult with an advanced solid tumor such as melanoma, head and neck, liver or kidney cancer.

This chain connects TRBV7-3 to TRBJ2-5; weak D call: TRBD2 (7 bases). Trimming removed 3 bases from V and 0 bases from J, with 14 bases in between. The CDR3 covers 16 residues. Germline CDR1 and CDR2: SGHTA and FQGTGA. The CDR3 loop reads CASSFFGGPYQETQYF. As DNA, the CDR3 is TGTGCCAGCAGCTTTTTCGGGGGGCCTTACCAAGAGACCCAGTACTTC.

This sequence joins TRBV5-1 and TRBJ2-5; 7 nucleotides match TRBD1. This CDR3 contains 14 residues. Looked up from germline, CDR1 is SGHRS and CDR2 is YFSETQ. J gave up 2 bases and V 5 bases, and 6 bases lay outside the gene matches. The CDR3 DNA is TGCGCCAGCAGGTTCTCGGGACAGCAAGAGACCCAGTACTTC. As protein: CASRFSGQQETQYF.

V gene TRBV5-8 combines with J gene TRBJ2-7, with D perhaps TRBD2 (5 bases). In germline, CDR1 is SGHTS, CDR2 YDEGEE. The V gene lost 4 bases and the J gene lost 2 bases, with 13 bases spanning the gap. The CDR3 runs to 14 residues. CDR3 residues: CASSPPRVPYEQYF. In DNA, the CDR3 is TGTGCCAGCAGCCCTCCGAGGGTCCCCTACGAGCAGTACTTC. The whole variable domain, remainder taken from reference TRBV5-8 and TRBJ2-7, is EAGVTQSPTHLIKTRGQQATLRCSPISGHTSVYWYQQALGLGLQFLLWYDEGEERNRGNFPPRFSGRQFPNYSSELNVNALELEDSALYLCASSPPRVPYEQYFGPGTRLTVT.